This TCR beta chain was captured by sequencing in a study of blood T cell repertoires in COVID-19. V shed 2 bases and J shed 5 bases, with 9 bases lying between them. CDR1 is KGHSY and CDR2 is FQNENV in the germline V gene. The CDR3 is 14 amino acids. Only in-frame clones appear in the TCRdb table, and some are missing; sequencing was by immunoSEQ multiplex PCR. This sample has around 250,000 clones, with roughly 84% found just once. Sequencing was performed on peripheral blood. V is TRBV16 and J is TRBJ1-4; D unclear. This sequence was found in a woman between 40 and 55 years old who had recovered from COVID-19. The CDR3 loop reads CASSQARPNEKLFF. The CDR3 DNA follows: TGTGCCAGCAGCCAAGCCAGGCCGAATGAAAAACTGTTTTTT.